Presented here are 15 T cell receptor beta chains from one specimen sequenced in a study of cytomegalovirus exposure and HLA in healthy donors (dated by TCRdb to the late 2010s). Libraries came from the immunoSEQ multiplex PCR assay. A mixture of 60 forward primers for TCR Vbeta segments and 13 reverse primers for TCR Jbeta segments was used in the multiplex PCR. Imported from immuneACCESS, the table was reduced by TCRdb to in-frame sequences with V and J called. These copies leave out some clones; in studies compared against another copy, an unresolved V gene accounts for under half, and the cause of the remainder is not known. The sample records about 120,000 clones, approximately 80% of which are singletons. The ten largest clones represent around 4.5% of the sample. The sequenced sample was PBMCs. The receptors shown here come from a man between 25 and 39 years old in good health and CMV-seropositive.

On this clone: One end of the junction fails to match germline, which may point to a read error. V is TRBV7-9 and J is TRBJ1-1; 7 bases match TRBD1. The CDR3 is made up of 13 amino acids. Germline CDR1 and CDR2: SEHNR and FQNEAQ (reference sequence). The CDR3 is CSSSSTGSTEAFF. In DNA, the CDR3 is TGTTCCAGCAGCTCGACAGGGTCCACTGAAGCTTTCTTT.

The V and J genes are TRBV11-3 and TRBJ2-7; the D is unclear. The CDR3 spans 15 residues. CDR1 SGHNT and CDR2 YENEEA come from the germline V gene. V shed 5 bases and J shed 0 bases, with 14 bases lying between them. The CDR3 DNA reads as TGTGCCAGCAGCCCAGAGAAAACTATCTCCTACGAGCAGTACTTC. Its translation is CASSPEKTISYEQYF.

This clone was observed a single time. V is TRBV4-3 and J is TRBJ1-2; D gene ambiguous. The V gene lost 0 bases and the J gene lost 6 bases, with 8 bases spanning the gap. Germline V gene data show CDR1 as LGHNA and CDR2 as YSLEER. There are 13 residues in the CDR3. In DNA form, the CDR3 reads TGCGCCAGCAGCCAAGATTTGGAGGATGGCTACACCTTC. Amino acid sequence: CASSQDLEDGYTF.

The rearrangement links TRBV19 to TRBJ2-7; TRBD2 aligns across 7 bases. The CDR3 covers 12 residues. Germline loops: CDR1 LNHDA, CDR2 SQIVND (reference sequence). The V segment lost 3 bases and the J segment 6 bases; nucleotides outside the gene matches: 2. The CDR3 DNA sequence: TGTGCCAGTAGTATGGGGGGGGTCGAGCAGTACTTC. This translates into CASSMGGVEQYF.

This clone was counted a single time. Compared with germline, one end of the junction differs, possibly owing to a read error. The V and J genes are TRBV11-2 and TRBJ2-6, with a tentative D call TRBD2 (6 bases). Germline V gene lookup returns CDR1 SGHAT and CDR2 FQNNGV. The CDR3 consists of 18 residues. DNA of the CDR3: TGTGCCAGCAGCTTACTAGCGCCAACCCGCTCTGGGGCCAACGGCCTGACTTTC. Translated: CASSLLAPTRSGANGLTF. The entire variable domain, with the rest obtained from reference TRBV11-2 and TRBJ2-6, is as follows: EAGVAQSPRYKIIEKRQSVAFWCNPISGHATLYWYQQILGQGPKLLIQFQNNGVVDDSQLPKDRFSAERLKGVDSTLKIQPAKLEDSAVYLCASSLLAPTRSGANGLTFGAGSRLTVL.

This sequence joins TRBV29-1 and TRBJ1-3, with 9 bases that match TRBD1. This CDR3 has 19 residues. Germline V lookup: CDR1 SQVTM, CDR2 ANQGSEA. The trim removed 0 bases at V and 0 bases at J, leaving 12 bases unmatched. As DNA, the CDR3 is TGCAGCGTTGAAGACCTAACAGGGGGCGCGAAAAACTCTGGAAACACCATATATTTT. Translated: CSVEDLTGGAKNSGNTIYF.

This chain uses TRBV6-6 with TRBJ1-1; D is uncertain. The CDR3 has 15 amino acids. CDR1 MNHNY and CDR2 SVGAGI come from the germline V gene (reference sequence). Between the trimmed V and J ends, which lost 2 bases and 3 bases, there was a span of 13 bases. The DNA for the CDR3 is TGTGCCAGCAGTTACATCCTCAGCGGTTACACTGAAGCTTTCTTT. Its translation is CASSYILSGYTEAFF.

The rearrangement uses TRBV11-3 and TRBJ2-3, with D possibly TRBD1 on 6 matching bases. Germline CDR1 and CDR2: SGHNT and YENEEA. Trimming shortened V by 2 bases and J by 2 bases, and 11 bases separated the two germline ends. The length of the CDR3 is 15 residues. The CDR3: CASSLTDSYTDTQYF. The CDR3 DNA reads as TGTGCCAGCAGCTTAACGGACAGCTACACAGATACGCAGTATTTT.

CDR3 nucleotides: TGCGCCAGCAGCTTCAGTGCTGCAGGTACCTACGAGCAGTACTTC. As protein: CASSFSAAGTYEQYF. This sequence joins TRBV4-3 and TRBJ2-7; D remains unclear. The V gene's germline CDR1 is LGHNA and CDR2 YSLEER. Trimming shortened V by 5 bases and J by 2 bases, and 16 bases separated the two germline ends. The CDR3 has 15 residues.

Concerning this clone: The junction does not match germline at one end; this may be a read error. The chain is built from TRBV7-7 and TRBJ2-2, with D possibly being TRBD1 (6 bases). CDR1 SSHAT and CDR2 FNYEAQ come from the germline V gene (reference sequence). The CDR3 length is 12 residues. This CDR3 is CASSLGHGELFF. The CDR3 bases are TGTGCTAGCAGCTTGGGACACGGGGAGCTGTTTTTT.

V usage is TRBV5-1 and J usage is TRBJ2-7, with a weak D call TRBD1 (7 bases). The CDR3 covers 14 residues. V lost 4 bases and J 4 bases, leaving 15 bases between the germline ends. Germline V gene data show CDR1 as SGHRS and CDR2 as YFSETQ. The chain's CDR3 is CASSAGSTGYEQYF. Here the CDR3 DNA reads TGCGCCAGCAGCGCGGGATCGACAGGGTACGAGCAGTACTTC. The entire variable domain, with the rest obtained from reference TRBV5-1 and TRBJ2-7, is as follows: KAGVTQTPRYLIKTRGQQVTLSCSPISGHRSVSWYQQTPGQGLQFLFEYFSETQRNKGNFPGRFSGRQFSNSRSEMNVSTLELGDSALYLCASSAGSTGYEQYFGPGTRLTVT.

The chain recombines TRBV6-5 with TRBJ2-7, with D possibly being TRBD2 (6 bases). The CDR3 spans 10 residues. V lost 8 bases to trimming and J lost 7 bases, with 9 bases between them. The germline V gene has CDR1 MNHEY and CDR2 SVGAGI. The CDR3 is CASLRGEQYF. The CDR3 coding sequence is TGTGCCAGCCTCCGGGGGGAGCAGTACTTC.

The chain's CDR3 is CAISEGRRGPETQYF. The CDR3 DNA follows: TGTGCCATCAGTGAGGGGCGGAGGGGCCCAGAGACCCAGTACTTC. This chain uses TRBV10-3 with TRBJ2-5; TRBD2 might be the D (6 bases). The CDR3 contains 15 residues. V lost 2 bases and J 4 bases, leaving 14 bases between the germline ends. Germline-derived CDR1 and CDR2 are ENHRY and SYGVKD.

The rearrangement joins TRBV27 to TRBJ1-5; perhaps TRBD1 as D (5 bases). Germline-derived CDR1 and CDR2 are MNHEY and SMNVEV (reference sequence). Between the trimmed V and J ends, which lost 3 bases and 2 bases, there was a span of 8 bases. The CDR3 has 14 amino acids. CDR3 region: CASSLARGNQPQHF. CDR3 coding DNA: TGTGCCAGCAGTTTGGCCAGGGGCAATCAGCCCCAGCATTTT.

The V gene is TRBV9, the J gene TRBJ1-6; 8 bases fit TRBD1. The CDR3 consists of 14 residues. Trimming removed 1 base from V and 8 bases from J; junction bases left unmatched: 2. Looked up from germline, CDR1 is SGDLS and CDR2 is YYNGEE. The CDR3 DNA reads TGTGCCAGCAGCGTATTACAGGGGGATTCACCCCTCCACTTT. It is translated as CASSVLQGDSPLHF.